Listed here are 10 T cell receptor beta chains from one sample, sequenced in a study of response to subunit inactivated influenza vaccine. TCRdb processed the RT-PCR reads anew with MiXCR; each CDR3 protein has one entry. The data contain about 500,000 distinct CDR3 sequences, 10% to 15% of them singletons. Sequenced here: PBMCs from blood, sampled about 40 days after vaccination. The receptors stem from a man aged 45 to 65 who received an inactivated influenza vaccine.

The chain links TRBV5-6 to TRBJ2-5; D possibly corresponds to TRBD1 (6 bases). The CDR3 spans 17 residues. Germline V gene data show CDR1 as SGHDT and CDR2 as YYEEEE. V lost 0 bases and J 0 bases, leaving 15 bases between the germline ends. The CDR3 loop reads CASSLVGSGAHQETQYF. The CDR3 DNA reads as TGTGCCAGCAGCTTGGTCGGGTCAGGGGCCCACCAAGAGACCCAGTACTTC.

V usage is TRBV11-2 and J usage is TRBJ2-3; D perhaps matches TRBD2 (5 bases). V lost 5 bases and J lost 0, with 18 bases in between. The CDR3 consists of 17 residues. Germline CDR1 and CDR2: SGHAT and FQNNGV. CDR3 nucleotide sequence: TGTGCCAGCAGCAAAAGGTACCAAGCGGCTAGCACAGATACGCAGTATTTT. The encoded protein is CASSKRYQAASTDTQYF.

This clonotype appeared a few times. This chain uses TRBV12-3 or TRBV12-4 with TRBJ2-7; D ambiguous. CDR3 length: 13 residues. V lost 5 bases to trimming and J lost 5 bases, with 13 bases between them. CDR3 in DNA: TGTGCCAGCAGTCCCCTGGCAAAAAACGAGCAGTACTTC. Protein product: CASSPLAKNEQYF.

This clonotype has a handful of counts. The chain couples TRBV12-3 or TRBV12-4 to TRBJ2-3; D gene ambiguous. V was pared by 5 bases and J by 6 bases, with 9 bases between. The CDR3 runs 12 residues. The CDR3 reads CASSLDPDTQYF. In DNA, the CDR3 is TGTGCCAGCAGTCTGGACCCCGATACGCAGTATTTT.

The chain joins TRBV5-1 to TRBJ2-1, with D possibly TRBD2 on 6 matching bases. This CDR3 spans 15 amino acids. Looked up from germline, CDR1 is SGHRS and CDR2 is YFSETQ. V lost 2 bases and J 0 bases, leaving 9 bases between the germline ends. For the CDR3, the DNA is TGCGCCAGCAGCTTCGGGAGTAGCTCCTACAATGAGCAGTTCTTC. It is translated as CASSFGSSSYNEQFF.

This clonotype was recorded a few times. J is TRBJ2-7 and V is TRBV27; 11 positions match TRBD2. The CDR3 consists of 14 residues. The germline CDR1 and CDR2 sequences are MNHEY and SMNVEV (reference sequence). The V and J ends lost 6 bases and 5 bases, in that order; junction bases with no gene match: 6. The CDR3 spells CASSPLAGGNEQYF. The CDR3 DNA reads as TGTGCCAGCAGCCCTCTAGCGGGAGGCAACGAGCAGTACTTC.

The chain couples TRBV30 to TRBJ1-1; D is unclear. The CDR3 is made up of 13 amino acids. The V gene lost 2 bases and the J gene lost 0 bases, with 7 bases spanning the gap. Germline CDR1 reads GTSNPN; CDR2 reads SVGIG (reference sequence). The CDR3 region has the DNA TGTGCCTGGAGTCTGAGGGTGAACACTGAAGCTTTCTTT. It encodes CAWSLRVNTEAFF.

This clonotype occurred many times. The genes are TRBV10-3 and TRBJ2-2, with D perhaps TRBD2 (7 bases). The CDR3 totals 19 residues. The V end was cut by 0 bases, the J end by 0 bases, with 17 bases between. Per the germline V gene, CDR1 is ENHRY and CDR2 is SYGVKD. CDR3 coding DNA: TGTGCCATCAGTGAGTCATCAACCTCGGGGGGCCCGAACACCGGGGAGCTGTTTTTT. Translation gives CAISESSTSGGPNTGELFF.

J is TRBJ2-2 and V is TRBV6-2 or TRBV6-3; no clear D. CDR3 length: 17 residues. CDR1 MNHEY and CDR2 SVGEGT come from the germline V gene. The V gene lost 6 bases and the J gene lost 0 bases, with 17 bases spanning the gap. The CDR3 protein is CASSRPLGGANTGELFF. The CDR3 DNA is TGTGCCAGCAGCCGACCTCTAGGTGGGGCGAACACCGGGGAGCTGTTTTTT.

This clonotype was observed a handful of times. CDR3 nucleotide sequence: TGTGCCAGCAGCCCACCGACAGGTTACTACGAGCAGTACTTC. It translates to CASSPPTGYYEQYF. The chain has TRBV7-2 and TRBJ2-7; weak D call: TRBD1 (6 bases). Germline-derived CDR1 and CDR2 are SGHTA and FQGNSA. The CDR3 has 14 amino acids. V was trimmed by 5 bases and J by 3 bases, leaving 14 bases between them.